Each of the 21 T cell receptor beta chains below was sequenced from the same sample in a study of early T cells in non-severe SARS-CoV-2 infection. TCRdb reanalysed the 5' RACE reads using MiXCR and keeps one entry per CDR3 protein. The sample includes approximately 30,000 distinct CDR3 sequences, about 4.6% seen only once; the top ten take 9.5% to 13%. Sequenced material: whole blood. These receptors all come from an adult who was a healthcare worker with PCR-confirmed SARS-CoV-2 infection or an uninfected control (not recorded which).

The rearrangement links TRBV9 to TRBJ2-7; perhaps TRBD1 as D (6 bases). Trimming stripped 0 bases from V and 6 bases from J, with 10 bases between. CDR1 SGDLS and CDR2 YYNGEE come from the germline V gene. This CDR3 is 13 amino acids long. This CDR3 reads CASSVETGTEQYF. In DNA form, the CDR3 reads TGTGCCAGCAGCGTAGAGACAGGAACCGAGCAGTACTTC.

This clonotype appeared a few times. V gene TRBV6-2 or TRBV6-3 combines with J gene TRBJ1-1, with D tentatively TRBD1 (5 bases). From germline, CDR1 is MNHEY and CDR2 SVGEGT. This CDR3 is built from 14 residues. Trimming stripped 6 bases from V and 3 bases from J, with 14 bases between. This chain's CDR3 is CASRSWGTYTEAFF. In DNA, the CDR3 is TGTGCCAGCAGAAGTTGGGGGACCTACACTGAAGCTTTCTTT.

A few counts support this clonotype. This CDR3 is CASSSLGGAADTGELFF. The CDR3, as DNA: TGTGCCAGCAGCTCCCTTGGGGGGGCCGCGGACACCGGGGAGCTGTTTTTT. This chain joins TRBV7-9 and TRBJ2-2, with D possibly TRBD2 on 7 matching bases. V gave up 4 bases and J gave up 3 bases, with 18 bases separating them. CDR1 is SEHNR and CDR2 is FQNEAQ in the germline V gene (reference sequence). The CDR3 is 17 amino acids.

This clonotype has a handful of counts. The chain couples TRBV12-3 or TRBV12-4 to TRBJ2-2; D uncertain. V was shortened by 4 bases and J by 5 bases, with 14 bases between the two germline ends. This CDR3 region has 15 residues. CDR3: CASSSELRGTGELFF. In DNA form, the CDR3 reads TGTGCCAGCAGTTCTGAACTCCGAGGAACCGGGGAGCTGTTTTTT.

This clonotype turned up a few times. The chain is built from TRBV28 and TRBJ2-7; either TRBD1 or TRBD2 may fit D (6 bases each). The germline V gene has CDR1 MDHEN and CDR2 SYDVKM. The V gene lost 11 bases and the J gene lost 3 bases, with 17 bases spanning the gap. CDR3 length: 13 residues. The CDR3 DNA sequence: TGTGCCTCGTCCGCGGAGGGGGTCTACGAGCAGTACTTC. Translated, it gives CASSAEGVYEQYF.

The sample holds many counts of this clonotype. The chain employs TRBV10-3 and TRBJ2-3; 16 bases fit TRBD2. Germline V CDR1 and CDR2: ENHRY, SYGVKD. The CDR3 length is 20 residues. J gave up 0 bases and V 1 base, and 7 bases lay outside the gene matches. The CDR3 sequence: CAISEFGTSGGASSTDTQYF. The CDR3 DNA reads TGTGCCATCAGTGAGTTTGGGACTAGCGGGGGGGCATCGAGCACAGATACGCAGTATTTT.

This clonotype was counted at least ten times. The chain recombines TRBV20-1 with TRBJ2-1, with 11 bases fitting TRBD2. V dropped 4 bases and J dropped 9; count of bases not matched to a gene: 14. This CDR3 has 16 residues. CDR1 DFQATT and CDR2 SNEGSKA come from the germline V gene (reference sequence). CDR3 in DNA: TGCAGTGCTACACAAGACCTTAGCGGGGGGGCTGGTGAGCAGTTCTTC. It specifies CSATQDLSGGAGEQFF.

This clonotype was detected ten times or more. Written as DNA, the CDR3 is TGTGCCAGCAGCTCTGGGACAGGGGGATGGGATACGCAGTATTTT. Translation: CASSSGTGGWDTQYF. This sequence joins TRBV6-2 or TRBV6-3 and TRBJ2-3; 11 bases are a match to TRBD1. Germline loops: CDR1 MNHEY, CDR2 SVGEGT. The CDR3 runs 15 residues. V lost 6 bases, J lost 6 bases, and 8 bases stayed unmatched.

This clonotype was seen at least ten times. The chain has TRBV2 and TRBJ2-1; a possible D gene is TRBD2 (5 bases). With 3 bases removed from V and 5 bases from J, the gap between germline ends came to 11 bases. CDR3 length: 14 residues. From germline, CDR1 is SNHLY and CDR2 FYNNEI. Here the CDR3 reads CASSEGARDNEQFF. CDR3 sequence (DNA): TGTGCCAGCAGTGAGGGTGCGAGGGACAATGAGCAGTTCTTC.

This clonotype was counted many times. This chain uses TRBV2 with TRBJ1-2, with 7 bases lining up with TRBD1. V lost 3 bases to trimming and J lost 9 bases; unmatched junction nucleotides: 7. Per germline, CDR1 SNHLY and CDR2 FYNNEI. The CDR3 is made up of 13 amino acids. CDR3 nucleotide sequence: TGTGCCAGCAGTGATGACAGGGAGTTAAGCTACACCTTC. The encoded protein is CASSDDRELSYTF.

In its sample, this clonotype was seen many times. The V call is TRBV5-4, the J call TRBJ1-4; unclear D gene. The V gene's germline CDR1 is SGHNT and CDR2 YYREEE (reference sequence). CDR3 size: 15 residues. Trimming pared 4 bases from V and 0 bases from J, leaving 10 bases between. In DNA, the CDR3 is TGTGCCAGCAGCCTGGACGGCTCAACTAATGAAAAACTGTTTTTT. Translation gives CASSLDGSTNEKLFF.

This clonotype occurred many times. The J gene is TRBJ2-7, the V gene TRBV20-1, with D perhaps TRBD1 or TRBD2 (6 bases each). The V gene's germline CDR1 is DFQATT and CDR2 SNEGSKA (reference sequence). The CDR3 length is 16 residues. Trimming stripped 1 base from V and 2 bases from J, with 18 bases between. CDR3: CSARGGRRGRPYEQYF. The CDR3 region has the DNA TGCAGTGCTAGAGGGGGGCGGAGGGGAAGACCCTACGAGCAGTACTTC.

This clonotype was counted a few times. This sequence joins TRBV3-1 and TRBJ2-3, with D possibly being TRBD1 or TRBD2 (6 bases each). Germline CDR1 reads LGHDT; CDR2 reads YNNKEL (reference sequence). Trimming removed 2 bases from V and 4 bases from J, with 28 bases in between. CDR3 size: 20 residues. The CDR3 DNA is TGTGCCAGCAGCCAATTCATATCGCGGGACATATGGGCAAATCCAGATACGCAGTATTTT. It is translated as CASSQFISRDIWANPDTQYF.

The CDR3 DNA is TGTGCCAGCAGTATTGGACAGCGAGAGCAGTTCTTC. Amino acid sequence: CASSIGQREQFF. This chain uses TRBV28 with TRBJ2-1; D possibly corresponds to TRBD1 (6 bases). The CDR3 runs 12 residues. Germline V lookup: CDR1 MDHEN, CDR2 SYDVKM. Trimming cost V 5 bases and J 10 bases, with 12 bases left between them.

This clonotype was picked up many times. The chain carries TRBV2 and TRBJ2-2; unclear D gene. V was clipped by 5 bases and J by 7 bases, with 17 bases between them. CDR1 and CDR2 (germline): SNHLY, FYNNEI. CDR3 length equals 15 residues. The CDR3 sequence: CASSSDVIVGGELFF. The CDR3 region has the DNA TGTGCCAGCAGTTCGGACGTTATAGTGGGCGGGGAGCTGTTTTTT.

The V and J genes are TRBV28 and TRBJ2-7, with D maybe TRBD2 (6 bases). Per the germline V gene, CDR1 is MDHEN and CDR2 is SYDVKM. CDR3 length: 13 amino acids. With 1 base removed from V and 5 bases from J, the gap between germline ends came to 9 bases. Written as DNA, the CDR3 is TGTGCCAGCAGTTTATCGGGGGAAGACGAGCAGTACTTC. It yields the protein CASSLSGEDEQYF. Variable domain in full (rest from reference TRBV28 and TRBJ2-7): DVKVTQSSRYLVKRTGEKVFLECVQDMDHENMFWYRQDPGLGLRLIYFSYDVKMKEKGDIPEGYSVSREKKERFSLILESASTNQTSMYLCASSLSGEDEQYFGPGTRLTVT.

This clonotype was seen only a few times. This rearrangement joins TRBV2 to TRBJ1-1; 9 positions agree with TRBD1. With 6 bases clipped from V and 4 bases from J, the junction kept 3 bases outside the gene matches. The germline gives CDR1 SNHLY, CDR2 FYNNEI. The length of the CDR3 is 13 residues. DNA of the CDR3: TGTGCCAGCAGAGGACAGGGGATCACTGAAGCTTTCTTT. Translating it yields CASRGQGITEAFF.

This clonotype came up many times. The chain employs TRBV29-1 and TRBJ2-5, with D possibly matching TRBD1 (6 bases). CDR3 length: 14 residues. Trimming cost V 7 bases and J 0 bases, with 15 bases left between them. Germline lookup yields CDR1 SQVTM and CDR2 ANQGSEA. Here the CDR3 reads CSGDYGTNQETQYF. CDR3 DNA sequence: TGCAGCGGGGATTACGGGACAAACCAAGAGACCCAGTACTTC.

The sample holds many counts of this clonotype. The rearrangement joins TRBV25-1 to TRBJ2-3, with 12 positions matching TRBD1. The CDR3 extends over 17 amino acids. The ends lost 5 bases at V and 3 bases at J; junction bases unmatched: 9. Per germline, CDR1 MGHDK and CDR2 SYGVNS. CDR3 sequence reads: CASSTQRDRGRTDTQYF. The CDR3 DNA is TGTGCCAGCAGTACACAAAGGGACAGGGGGCGAACAGATACGCAGTATTTT.

This clonotype has a count of ten or more. This chain joins TRBV10-1 and TRBJ2-3; D gene uncertain. V lost 3 bases to trimming and J lost 4 bases, with 5 bases between them. Germline CDR1 is WNHNN and CDR2 is SYGVQD (reference sequence). The CDR3 sequence is 12 residues long. The DNA for the CDR3 is TGCGCCAGCAGTGATGAGGCAGATACGCAGTATTTT. Amino acids: CASSDEADTQYF.

This clonotype was recorded many times. The chain couples TRBV6-1 to TRBJ1-5; D is unresolved. Looked up from germline, CDR1 is MNHNS and CDR2 is SASEGT. V shed 3 bases and J shed 6 bases, with 15 bases lying between them. The CDR3 totals 15 residues. The CDR3 protein is CASSDRRPLGQPQHF. CDR3 sequence (DNA): TGTGCCAGCAGTGACCGTAGGCCCCTCGGTCAGCCCCAGCATTTT.